The 10 T cell receptor beta chains below come from one sample, sequenced in a study of cytomegalovirus exposure and HLA in healthy donors (dated by TCRdb to about 2017). Library prep was done by the immunoSEQ multiplex PCR assay. What TCRdb holds here is the immuneACCESS table cut down to in-frame rearrangements. Part of the clones is not present; checked against another copy, under half of the missing clones reflect an unresolved V gene, and the others are unexplained. The sample yields 100,000 or so clones; approximately 88% were counted once. Roughly 4% of the sample goes to the ten largest clones. The sample consisted of PBMCs. These receptors were taken from a woman aged 25 to 45 in good health and CMV-seronegative.

The chain joins TRBV28 to TRBJ2-7; 9 bases are a match to TRBD2. V was pared by 5 bases and J by 0 bases, with 5 bases of the junction left unmatched. The CDR3 loop spans 15 amino acids. CDR1 and CDR2 (germline): MDHEN, SYDVKM. CDR3 DNA: TGTGCCAGCAGTCGACTAGCGGTTAGCTCCTACGAGCAGTACTTC. It is translated as CASSRLAVSSYEQYF.

The chain employs TRBV9 and TRBJ2-1; D perhaps matches TRBD1 (7 bases). CDR1 and CDR2 (germline): SGDLS, YYNGEE. This CDR3 has 14 amino acids. V was shortened by 4 bases and J by 12 bases, with 20 bases between the two germline ends. DNA of the CDR3: TGTGCCAGCAGCTTCCGCCCAGGGGGGACGTTGCAGTTCTTC. This translates into CASSFRPGGTLQFF.

The rearrangement joins TRBV6-5 to TRBJ1-2; maybe TRBD1 (6 bases). V lost 2 bases to trimming and J lost 4 bases, with 8 bases between them. The CDR3 has 13 residues. CDR1 MNHEY and CDR2 SVGAGI come from the germline V gene. CDR3 DNA: TGTGCCAGCAGTTACGACAGGAGCTATGGCTACACCTTC. Protein product: CASSYDRSYGYTF.

This clone was found once. The chain recombines TRBV4-1 with TRBJ1-1; perhaps TRBD1 as D (5 bases). Germline CDR1 and CDR2: MGHRA and YSYEKL. This CDR3 spans 14 amino acids. V was shortened by 2 bases and J by 1 base, with 8 bases between the two germline ends. The CDR3: CASSQYQGNTEAFF. The CDR3 coding sequence is TGCGCCAGCAGCCAATATCAGGGGAACACTGAAGCTTTCTTT.

This sequence joins TRBV6-1 and TRBJ1-1; 7 nucleotides agree with TRBD1. J lost 11 bases, V lost 2 bases, and 8 bases had no gene match. The CDR3 has 13 residues. Germline CDR1 is MNHNS and CDR2 is SASEGT. CDR3: CASSETGQGEAFF. The CDR3, as DNA: TGTGCCAGCAGTGAAACGGGGCAGGGGGAGGCTTTCTTT.

The J gene is TRBJ2-7, the V gene TRBV25-1, with D perhaps TRBD2 (6 bases). Germline V gene sequence: CDR1 MGHDK, CDR2 SYGVNS. The CDR3 spans 15 residues. Trimming took off 8 bases at V and 2 bases at J, with 19 bases between the two ends. The CDR3 region is CASEEKRGLTYEQYF. In DNA, the CDR3 is TGTGCCAGCGAAGAAAAGCGAGGACTAACCTACGAGCAGTACTTC.

This clone was observed a few times. This chain connects TRBV11-3 to TRBJ1-6; D gene unclear. Per the germline V gene, CDR1 is SGHNT and CDR2 is YENEEA. This CDR3 has 13 residues. The germline V and J ends were trimmed by 4 bases and 4 bases, with 5 bases remaining between them. CDR3: CASSSSYNSPLHF. The CDR3 nucleotides read TGTGCCAGCAGCTCTTCTTATAATTCACCCCTCCACTTT.

V and J are TRBV18 and TRBJ1-5; the D gene is possibly TRBD1 (6 bases). CDR1 KGHSH and CDR2 LQKENI come from the germline V gene. CDR3 length: 15 amino acids. The V and J ends lost 6 bases and 5 bases respectively, with 17 bases between them. DNA of the CDR3: TGTGCCAGCTCCAAAAACACAGGGATCGATCAGCCCCAGCATTTT. Translating gives CASSKNTGIDQPQHF.

The chain is built from TRBV7-2 and TRBJ1-5, with D perhaps matching TRBD1 (5 bases). The germline V gene has CDR1 SGHTA and CDR2 FQGNSA. Between the trimmed V and J ends, which lost 3 bases and 7 bases, there was a span of 16 bases. The CDR3 contains 15 residues. CDR3 coding DNA: TGTGCCAGCAGCTTTCAGGGAGGTTTCGGGCAGCCCCAGCATTTT. Amino acids: CASSFQGGFGQPQHF.

Note on this clone: This sample includes further DNA sequences coding for the same CDR3. V is TRBV7-9 and J is TRBJ1-1; D is unclear. CDR3 length: 13 amino acids. Trimming left V 0 bases short and J 2 bases short, with 4 bases between. CDR1 and CDR2 from the germline V gene are SEHNR and FQNEAQ (reference sequence). In DNA form, the CDR3 reads TGTGCCAGCAGCTTAGCGAGAAACACTGAAGCTTTCTTT. Translating it yields CASSLARNTEAFF.